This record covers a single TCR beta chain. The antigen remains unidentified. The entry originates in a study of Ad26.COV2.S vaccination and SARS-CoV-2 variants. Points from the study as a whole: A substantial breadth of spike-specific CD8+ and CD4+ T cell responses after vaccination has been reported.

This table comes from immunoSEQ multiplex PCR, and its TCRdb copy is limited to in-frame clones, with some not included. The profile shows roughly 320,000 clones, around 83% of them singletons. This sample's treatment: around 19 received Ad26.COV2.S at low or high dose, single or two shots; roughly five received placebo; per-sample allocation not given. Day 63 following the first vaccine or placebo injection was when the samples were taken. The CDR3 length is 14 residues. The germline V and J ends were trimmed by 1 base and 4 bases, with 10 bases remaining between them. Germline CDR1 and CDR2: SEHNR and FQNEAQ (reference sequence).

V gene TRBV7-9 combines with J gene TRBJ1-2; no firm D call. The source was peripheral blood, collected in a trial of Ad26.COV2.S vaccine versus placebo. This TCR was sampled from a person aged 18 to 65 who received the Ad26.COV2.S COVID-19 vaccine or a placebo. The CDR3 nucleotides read TGTGCCAGCAGCTTAGATCCCTCTGGCTATGGCTACACCTTC. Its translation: CASSLDPSGYGYTF.